The rows below give T cell receptor beta chains drawn from one sample of a study of regulatory T cells in long-lasting Graves disease. Using its own MiXCR run on the multiplex PCR reads, TCRdb lists one record per CDR3 protein. The sample lists some 220,000 distinct CDR3 sequences; roughly 19% were seen once. The sample was also linked to a second study, of T cells in Graves' hyperthyroidism and ophthalmopathy.

The sequencing here drew on peripheral blood mononuclear cells (PBMCs), taken at new diagnosis, from a patient treated with antithyroid drugs. Receptors originate from a woman aged 25 to 39 with Graves disease. CDR3s include the opening cysteine and the closing phenylalanine or tryptophan. Each record gives: J gene, V gene, D gene, clone size, CDR3 DNA, CDR3 protein. The D gene is left open where the match is weak. The size entry is marked missing in some rows and otherwise reads once, few, many or a size class.

TRBJ2-1 TRBV7-6 - - TGTGCCAGCAGCTTAGGGGTAGTTAATGAGCAGTTCTTC CASSLGVVNEQFF
TRBJ2-6 TRBV7-9 - - TGTGCCAGCACTGGAGGTTTGGGGGCAGGGGCCAACGTCCTGACTTTC CASTGGLGAGANVLTF
TRBJ1-5 TRBV19 - many TGTGCCAGTAGTATTTGGCAGCCCAATCAGCCCCAGCATTTT CASSIWQPNQPQHF
TRBJ1-5 TRBV6-5 - many TGTGCCAGCAGTTGGGACCGTAAAGGGAATCAGCCCCAGCATTTT CASSWDRKGNQPQHF
TRBJ1-2 TRBV20-1 - many TGCAGTGCTAGAGATTCGGTGGGATATGGCTACACCTTC CSARDSVGYGYTF
TRBJ1-2 TRBV20-1 - many TGCAGTGCTAGTGGGGGGGTTGGCTACACCTTC CSASGGVGYTF
TRBJ2-5 TRBV28 - many TGTGCCAGCAGCCGAAGCGGCGGGACGGCGGAGACCCAGTACTTC CASSRSGGTAETQYF
TRBJ2-3 TRBV29-1 - - TGCAGCGTTGAAGAGGAGGCCGGGTATACGCAGTATTTT CSVEEEAGYTQYF
TRBJ1-2 TRBV28 TRBD1 - TGTGCCAGCAGCCGGGCCACAGGGGTCTCCTATGGCCACACCTTC CASSRATGVSYGHTF
TRBJ2-3 TRBV5-1 - many TGCGCCAGTGCGAGGGAAAGCACAGATACGCAGTATTTT CASARESTDTQYF
TRBJ2-5 TRBV11-2 - - TGTGCCAGCAGCTTGGCCGGGGGTCGGCAGGAGACCCAGTACTTC CASSLAGGRQETQYF
TRBJ1-1 TRBV15 - many TGTGCCACCAGCAGAGTTTTTTTGGGCACTGAAGCTTTCTTT CATSRVFLGTEAFF
TRBJ1-6 TRBV2 TRBD1 - TGTGCCAGCAGGAGGGGACAGGGAAGGTCACCCCTCCACTTT CASRRGQGRSPLHF
TRBJ2-1 TRBV20-1 - - TGCAGTGCCCCCACCTCAGCGCGGGTCAATGAGCAGTTCTTC CSAPTSARVNEQFF
TRBJ2-1 TRBV13 TRBD1 - TGTGCCAGCAGCCTAGGGACAGGGGGCGGCGAGCAGTTCTTC CASSLGTGGGEQFF
TRBJ1-6 TRBV7-2 - many TGTGCCAGCATGGTCCTCAATTCACCCCTCCACTTT CASMVLNSPLHF
TRBJ2-7 TRBV28 - many TGTGCCAGCAAGCTCCCAGACTATCCTTTCGACTACGAGCAGTACTTC CASKLPDYPFDYEQYF
TRBJ2-7 TRBV11-2 - many TGTGCCAGCAGCTTAGGGGGGCGGGGGACCTACGAGCAGTACTTC CASSLGGRGTYEQYF
TRBJ2-7 TRBV11-3 TRBD1 many TGTGCCAGCAGCTTAGGCCAGGGACAGGGCAAGAACGAGCAGTACTTC CASSLGQGQGKNEQYF
TRBJ2-3 TRBV20-1 - many TGCAGTGCTAGAGCCGGGATCCCGCAGTATTTT CSARAGIPQYF
TRBJ1-1 TRBV9 TRBD1 many TGTGCCAGCAGCTTCCGGGACAGTGGGACTGAAGCTTTCTTT CASSFRDSGTEAFF
TRBJ2-2 TRBV12-3/TRBV12-4 TRBD1 large TGTGCCAGCAGCACTGGGACAGTTGCCACCGGGGAGCTGTTTTTT CASSTGTVATGELFF
TRBJ2-3 TRBV27 TRBD2 - TGTGCCAGCAGCCGGGGTTGGGGGGATCTAGCGGAGGGCGTCGATACGCAGTATTTT CASSRGWGDLAEGVDTQYF
TRBJ1-2 TRBV14 TRBD1 many TGTGCCAGCAGCCTGACAGGGGGCGCGGTAGGCGGCTACACCTTC CASSLTGGAVGGYTF
TRBJ1-1 TRBV7-3 TRBD1 many TGTGCCAGCAGCTACCGGACAGGAAACACTGAAGCTTTCTTT CASSYRTGNTEAFF
TRBJ2-3 TRBV5-4 TRBD1 - TGTGCCAGCACCTCTCGAGGGGGCCGCACAGATACGCAGTATTTT CASTSRGGRTDTQYF
TRBJ2-2 TRBV7-2 - few TGTGCCAGCAGCGTAATTGCGCAAGGGGGCACCGGGGAGCTGTTTTTT CASSVIAQGGTGELFF
TRBJ2-1 TRBV9 TRBD2 - TGTGCCAGCAGCGGGGACTACTACAATGAGCAGTTCTTC CASSGDYYNEQFF
TRBJ1-4 TRBV30 TRBD1 many TGTGCCTGGAGTGTCGGGACAGGGGAGGAAGAAAAACTGTTTTTT CAWSVGTGEEEKLFF
TRBJ2-2 TRBV11-2 TRBD1 - TGTGCCAGCAGCTTAGGACAGGGGAGCGGGGAGCTGTTTTTT CASSLGQGSGELFF
TRBJ2-3 TRBV12-3/TRBV12-4 TRBD2 many TGTGCCAGCAGTTACAAGCGGGGGAATAGTACGCAGTATTTT CASSYKRGNSTQYF
TRBJ1-1 TRBV19 TRBD1 few TGTGCCAGTAGTATCCCCAGGGGGGCCACTGAAGCTTTCTTT CASSIPRGATEAFF
TRBJ2-5 TRBV7-3 - many TGTGCCAGCAGCGTCCCAACTCAACAAGAGACCCAGTACTTC CASSVPTQQETQYF
TRBJ2-7 TRBV28 - many TGTGCCAGCAGTTGGGCAGCCTACGAGCAGTACTTC CASSWAAYEQYF
TRBJ1-4 TRBV28 TRBD1 many TGTGCCAGCAGTTTTCAGGGGGCTAATGAAAAACTGTTTTTT CASSFQGANEKLFF
TRBJ1-1 TRBV27 TRBD1 many TGTGCCAGCAGTTCCCCCGGGACAGTAAATGAAGCTTTCTTT CASSSPGTVNEAFF
TRBJ1-4 TRBV6-2/TRBV6-3 - many TGTGCCAGCAGCCCGAGGGGGACTGAAAAACTGTTTTTT CASSPRGTEKLFF
TRBJ1-2 TRBV11-2 TRBD1 many TGTGCCAGCAGTTCATACCCGACAGGGGAGGTTTTC CASSSYPTGEVF
TRBJ1-2 TRBV20-1 TRBD1 many TGCAGTGCCGCGACAGGGGGGGGCTATGGCTACACCTTC CSAATGGGYGYTF
TRBJ2-1 TRBV6-2/TRBV6-3 TRBD1 many TGTGCCAGCAGTCGACAGGGCAGCTCCTACAATGAGCAGTTCTTC CASSRQGSSYNEQFF
TRBJ2-2 TRBV3-1 TRBD2 many TGTGCCAGCAGCCTCGGGGGGACGAACACCGGGGAGCTGTTTTTT CASSLGGTNTGELFF
TRBJ1-4 TRBV6-2/TRBV6-3 TRBD1 many TGTGCCAGCAGTTCTCCTTCACAGGGGGTTAGTGAAAAACTGTTTTTT CASSSPSQGVSEKLFF
TRBJ2-2 TRBV9 - many TGTGCCAGCAGCGTAACAGGGTCGAACACCGGGGAGCTGTTTTTT CASSVTGSNTGELFF
TRBJ2-7 TRBV28 - many TGTGCCAGCAGCTCCCCCCCCGGCGAGCAGTACTTC CASSSPPGEQYF
TRBJ1-6 TRBV4-1 TRBD1 many TGCGCCAGCAGCCAACGGACAGGGGATAATTCACCCCTCCACTTT CASSQRTGDNSPLHF
TRBJ2-7 TRBV2 - many TGTGCCAGCACGGGGGCTCGGGGTTGGGGCGAGCAGTACTTC CASTGARGWGEQYF